The rows below give T cell receptor beta chains drawn from one sample of a study of blood T cell repertoires in COVID-19. Sequencing used immunoSEQ multiplex PCR; TCRdb keeps in-frame clones, though not all of them. This sample has 190,000 or so clones, with around 83% found just once. Sequencing was carried out using peripheral blood. The receptors shown here come from a woman aged 30 to 39 with active or convalescent COVID-19. CDR3s include the opening cysteine and the closing phenylalanine or tryptophan. Fields, in order: J gene, clone size, D gene, V gene, CDR3 protein, CDR3 DNA. A D gene is named only where the DNA matches it firmly. Size tells how often a clone was seen (once, few, many) or the class of an expanded clone, and some rows leave it out.

TRBJ1-2	.	.	TRBV5-5	CASSMGGQNYGYTF	TGTGCCAGCAGCATGGGGGGGCAGAACTATGGCTACACCTTC
TRBJ2-7	.	TRBD1	TRBV5-4	CASSLGTGTLYEQYF	TGTGCCAGCAGCTTGGGGACAGGGACCCTCTACGAGCAGTACTTC
TRBJ2-5	few	TRBD2	TRBV15	CATRQRGQETQYF	TGTGCCACCAGGCAGCGGGGTCAAGAGACCCAGTACTTC
TRBJ2-1	few	TRBD2	TRBV7-6	CASSQRVGTSGSAREQFF	TGTGCCAGCAGCCAGCGGGTGGGGACTAGCGGGAGCGCTCGTGAGCAGTTCTTC
TRBJ2-1	.	.	TRBV7-2	CASSLNLQGKNEQFF	TGTGCCAGCAGCTTAAATCTACAGGGAAAAAATGAGCAGTTCTTC
TRBJ1-2	.	.	TRBV3-1/TRBV3-2	CASSAGTLYGYTF	TGTGCCAGCAGCGCAGGGACACTCTATGGCTACACCTTC
TRBJ2-3	.	.	TRBV12-3/TRBV12-4	CASTGSDTQYF	TGTGCCAGCACCGGGTCAGATACGCAGTATTTT
TRBJ1-5	.	TRBD1	TRBV19	CASNLGTGPGNQPQHF	TGTGCCAGTAACCTAGGGACAGGCCCTGGGAATCAGCCCCAGCATTTT
TRBJ2-5	.	TRBD1	TRBV24-1	CATSDSLGTGAETQYF	TGTGCCACCAGTGATTCTCTCGGGACAGGGGCCGAGACCCAGTACTTC
TRBJ2-3	.	.	TRBV3-1/TRBV3-2	CASSKQGYTQYF	TGTGCCAGCAGCAAACAGGGATATACGCAGTATTTT
TRBJ2-1	.	TRBD2	TRBV19	CASSIIGTSVNEQFF	TGTGCCAGTAGTATAATCGGGACTAGCGTCAATGAGCAGTTCTTC
TRBJ1-1	once	.	TRBV30	CAWSKVDSRKGFF	TGTGCCTGGAGCAAGGTGGACAGCCGGAAGGGTTTCTTT